The next 31 T cell receptor beta chains were all read from a single sample in a study of naive and memory T cell subsets (dated by TCRdb to 2016 to 2017). The antigens for these receptors are not known. Points the paper makes about the study in general: A few larger clonotypes were present in naive repertoires, particularly the CD8 repertoires, and these clonotypes were possibly memory cells re-expressing CD45RA.

Libraries were made using UMI-ligation and nested PCR. Sequencing was performed on an Illumina MiSeq. The beta constant-region primer was an equimolar mix of two oligonucleotides covering both TRBC1 and TRBC2. The ligated cDNA went through four rounds of PCR with nested alpha and beta constant-region primers together with the SP2 primer. The raw public data were reprocessed by TCRdb itself: fastp quality trimming at Q25, MiXCR clonotype calling, in-frame beta chains only. Each record represents a unique CDR3 protein, reported with the most common genes and DNA among its rows. This sample lists tens of thousands of distinct CDR3 sequences; about 11% were detected once. The ten largest clones capture around 0.13% of the sample. The sample consisted of naive CD4+ T cells from blood. The label giving this sample's cell subset or site can be read as: naive T cells, CD45RA high CD27+. All receptors come from a human donor in good health.

The V call is TRBV7-3, the J call TRBJ2-1; no clear D gene. Germline lookup yields CDR1 SGHTA and CDR2 FQGTGA. The CDR3 consists of 13 residues. V was trimmed by 2 bases and J by 12 bases, leaving 14 bases between them. The CDR3 bases are TGTGCCAGCAGCTTACCTGGGAACCCTGGGCAGTTCTTC. Translated, it gives CASSLPGNPGQFF.

This clonotype was observed at least ten times. This chain links TRBV7-9 with TRBJ2-7; D is undetermined. Germline V gene sequence: CDR1 SEHNR, CDR2 FQNEAQ (reference sequence). The CDR3 totals 15 residues. Between the trimmed V and J ends, which lost 5 bases and 0 bases, there was a span of 14 bases. Here the CDR3 reads CASSEYVLGSYEQYF. Written as DNA, the CDR3 is TGTGCCAGCAGCGAATACGTGCTTGGCTCCTACGAGCAGTACTTC. The full variable domain, in which reference TRBV7-9 and TRBJ2-7 provide the parts outside the CDR3, is DTGVSQNPRHKITKRGQNVTFRCDPISEHNRLYWYRQTLGQGPEFLTYFQNEAQLEKSRLLSDRFSAERPKGSFSTLEIQRTEQGDSAMYLCASSEYVLGSYEQYFGPGTRLTVT.

This clonotype was counted many times. V and J are TRBV4-3 and TRBJ2-7; 14 bases are shared with TRBD2. Trimming cost V 6 bases and J 6 bases; bases outside gene matches: 10. The germline V gene encodes CDR1 LGHNA and CDR2 YSLEER. CDR3 length: 16 amino acids. The CDR3: CASSNFPGLAGVEQYF. The CDR3 coding sequence is TGCGCCAGCAGTAACTTCCCGGGACTAGCGGGAGTCGAGCAGTACTTC.

This clonotype was found a few times. V is TRBV5-6 and J is TRBJ2-7; weak D call: TRBD1 (6 bases). This CDR3 comprises 13 residues. Per the germline V gene, CDR1 is SGHDT and CDR2 is YYEEEE. V was pared by 1 base and J by 5 bases, with 10 bases between. CDR3: CASSLRRGNEQYF. The CDR3 nucleotides read TGTGCCAGCAGCTTGCGCAGGGGAAACGAGCAGTACTTC.

V is TRBV7-9 and J is TRBJ1-2; 9 nucleotides match TRBD1. There are 13 residues in the CDR3. CDR1 is SEHNR and CDR2 is FQNEAQ in the germline V gene (reference sequence). Unmatched junction bases numbered 4, after V lost 5 bases and J lost 6 bases. In DNA form, the CDR3 reads TGTGCCAGCAGCCCAAGGACAGGGGATGGCTACACCTTC. Protein sequence: CASSPRTGDGYTF.

The V and J genes are TRBV6-6 and TRBJ1-2; 10 nucleotides line up with TRBD1. The V gene's germline CDR1 is MNHNY and CDR2 SVGAGI (reference sequence). Losses at the gene ends were 2 bases for V and 3 bases for J; bases not matched to a gene: 9. The CDR3 contains 17 residues. The CDR3 nucleotides read TGTGCCAGCAGTTACCGTGAAGCCGGGACAGGGGACTATGGCTACACCTTC. This sequence encodes CASSYREAGTGDYGYTF.

J is TRBJ2-1 and V is TRBV5-1; maybe TRBD1 (5 bases). This CDR3 is built from 16 residues. V was trimmed by 0 bases and J by 8 bases, leaving 18 bases between them. Germline loops: CDR1 SGHRS, CDR2 YFSETQ. CDR3 bases: TGCGCCAGCAGCTTGGGGCCTCCTAAGGGGCACGATGAGCAGTTCTTC. It translates to CASSLGPPKGHDEQFF.

The chain couples TRBV15 to TRBJ2-7; 10 nucleotides align to TRBD1. V trimming: 3 bases; J trimming: 4 bases; junction bases outside the gene matches: 9. This CDR3 is 16 amino acids long. The germline V gene has CDR1 LNHNV and CDR2 YYDKDF (reference sequence). The DNA of the CDR3 is TGTGCCACCAGCAGGCCTGACAGGGGGCTTTCTTACGAGCAGTACTTC. Its translation is CATSRPDRGLSYEQYF.

This clonotype turned up a few times. This chain links TRBV4-2 with TRBJ1-5, with D perhaps matching TRBD1 (5 bases). The CDR3 length is 15 residues. CDR1 is LGHNA, CDR2 YNFKEQ, per germline. The V end was cut by 2 bases, the J end by 1 base, with 9 bases between. The DNA for the CDR3 is TGTGCCAGCAGCCAAAAACCAGGGAGCAATCAGCCCCAGCATTTT. Its protein product is CASSQKPGSNQPQHF.

The chain employs TRBV29-1 and TRBJ1-2; D is perhaps TRBD1 (5 bases). The V and J ends lost 4 bases and 6 bases respectively, with 18 bases between them. The CDR3 consists of 14 residues. CDR1 and CDR2 (germline): SQVTM, ANQGSEA. The CDR3 region has the DNA TGCAGCGTTGCCGGCGGGGGAGGTCCGAATGGCTACACCTTC. Protein sequence: CSVAGGGGPNGYTF.

This clonotype is a singleton in its sample. The CDR3 DNA reads TGCAGTGCTGCGGACAGGGAAGGGGTCCCAGATACGCAGTATTTT. It encodes CSAADREGVPDTQYF. This chain connects TRBV20-1 to TRBJ2-3; 8 bases are a match to TRBD1. Germline V lookup: CDR1 DFQATT, CDR2 SNEGSKA (reference sequence). V trimming: 5 bases; J trimming: 4 bases; junction bases outside the gene matches: 11. This CDR3 is 15 amino acids long.

This sequence joins TRBV27 and TRBJ2-3, with D unclear. V gave up 3 bases and J gave up 3 bases, with 7 bases separating them. The germline gives CDR1 MNHEY, CDR2 SMNVEV (reference sequence). The CDR3 consists of 13 residues. The CDR3 region is CASSFAATDTQYF. CDR3 sequence (DNA): TGTGCCAGCAGTTTTGCGGCGACAGATACGCAGTATTTT.

This clonotype showed up just a few times. The CDR3 protein is CSARAGAGNQPQHF. The CDR3 DNA follows: TGCAGTGCTAGAGCGGGGGCCGGCAATCAGCCCCAGCATTTT. This chain joins TRBV20-1 and TRBJ1-5; maybe TRBD1 (6 bases). CDR3 size: 14 residues. Germline CDR1 DFQATT, CDR2 SNEGSKA (reference sequence). Trimming left V 1 base short and J 2 bases short, with 9 bases between.

In its sample, this clonotype was seen many times. V is TRBV29-1 and J is TRBJ2-1, with a tentative D call TRBD2 (5 bases). Trimming removed 1 base from V and 9 bases from J, with 10 bases in between. The CDR3 extends over 12 amino acids. From germline, CDR1 is SQVTM and CDR2 ANQGSEA. The CDR3 loop reads CSVEVLGSEQFF. CDR3 DNA: TGCAGCGTTGAAGTCCTAGGGAGTGAGCAGTTCTTC.

This clonotype was counted between two and nine times. The J gene is TRBJ1-6, the V gene TRBV20-1; D might be TRBD1 (6 bases). CDR1 is DFQATT and CDR2 is SNEGSKA in the germline V gene (reference sequence). Trimming took off 6 bases at V and 4 bases at J, with 13 bases between the two ends. CDR3 length: 14 amino acids. The CDR3 region is CSAIGQSYNSPLHF. CDR3 nucleotide sequence: TGCAGTGCAATAGGACAGAGTTATAATTCACCCCTCCACTTT.

The gene calls are TRBV30 and TRBJ2-1; no reliable D call. Trimming took 4 bases from V and 3 from J, leaving 13 bases between them. Germline V gene data show CDR1 as GTSNPN and CDR2 as SVGIG (reference sequence). The CDR3 is made up of 14 amino acids. The CDR3 coding sequence is TGTGCCTGGACGGAAGGACGACTCTACAATGAGCAGTTCTTC. Protein sequence: CAWTEGRLYNEQFF.

A few counts support this clonotype. This chain uses TRBV14 with TRBJ2-1; 11 bases are a match to TRBD2. CDR3 length: 17 amino acids. V gave up 2 bases and J gave up 7 bases; unmatched junction bases: 10. CDR1 and CDR2 from the germline V gene are SGHDN and FVKESK. CDR3 bases: TGTGCCAGCAGCCAACTAATCCTAGCGGGGGGTATGAATGAGCAGTTCTTC. Its translation is CASSQLILAGGMNEQFF.

This clonotype was seen at least ten times. The chain links TRBV5-1 to TRBJ2-2, with D possibly matching TRBD2 (5 bases). Germline V gene data show CDR1 as SGHRS and CDR2 as YFSETQ. V lost 5 bases and J lost 4, with 18 bases in between. CDR3 length: 16 residues. The DNA of the CDR3 is TGCGCCAGCAGTCTCACGGGCCCCGGAGGCACCGGGGAGCTGTTTTTT. Amino acids: CASSLTGPGGTGELFF. The whole variable domain, remainder taken from reference TRBV5-1 and TRBJ2-2, is KAGVTQTPRYLIKTRGQQVTLSCSPISGHRSVSWYQQTPGQGLQFLFEYFSETQRNKGNFPGRFSGRQFSNSRSEMNVSTLELGDSALYLCASSLTGPGGTGELFFGEGSRLTVL.

CDR3 residues: CASSFPTGQETQYF. DNA of the CDR3: TGCGCCAGCAGCTTCCCGACAGGCCAAGAGACCCAGTACTTC. The chain combines TRBV5-1 with TRBJ2-5, with D perhaps TRBD1 (6 bases). Germline V gene data show CDR1 as SGHRS and CDR2 as YFSETQ. With 2 bases removed from V and 1 base from J, the gap between germline ends came to 9 bases. The length of the CDR3 is 14 residues.

This clonotype was counted many times. J is TRBJ2-1 and V is TRBV5-1; 7 bases are a match to TRBD1. The CDR3 runs 15 residues. Looked up from germline, CDR1 is SGHRS and CDR2 is YFSETQ. V lost 4 bases, J lost 0 bases, and 4 bases stayed unmatched. The CDR3 reads CASSLGQSSYNEQFF. The CDR3 bases are TGCGCCAGCAGCCTGGGACAGAGCTCCTACAATGAGCAGTTCTTC.

This clonotype showed up just a few times. The rearrangement joins TRBV2 to TRBJ1-5; D is unclear. Germline values: CDR1 SNHLY, CDR2 FYNNEI. This CDR3 is 14 amino acids long. The germline V and J ends were trimmed by 7 bases and 1 base, with 11 bases remaining between them. The CDR3 DNA is TGTGCCAGCAACGAACGCCTAAGCAATCAGCCCCAGCATTTT. As protein: CASNERLSNQPQHF.

The rearrangement links TRBV29-1 to TRBJ1-2; the D is unclear. V lost 4 bases, J lost 3 bases, and 6 bases lay in between. Germline CDR1 SQVTM, CDR2 ANQGSEA. This CDR3 comprises 11 residues. CDR3: CSVALDYGYTF. The CDR3 bases are TGCAGCGTTGCGCTAGACTATGGCTACACCTTC. The variable domain in full, with the rest retrieved from reference TRBV29-1 and TRBJ1-2, is SAVISQKPSRDICQRGTSLTIQCQVDSQVTMMFWYRQQPGQSLTLIATANQGSEATYESGFVIDKFPISRPNLTFSTLTVSNMSPEDSSIYLCSVALDYGYTFGSGTRLTVV.

This chain joins TRBV18 and TRBJ1-5; no definite D call. Germline V gene sequence: CDR1 KGHSH, CDR2 LQKENI. The CDR3 spans 15 residues. V lost 5 bases and J 0 bases, leaving 11 bases between the germline ends. The CDR3 is CASSSDGNSNQPQHF. The CDR3 DNA sequence: TGTGCCAGCTCATCAGACGGTAATAGCAATCAGCCCCAGCATTTT.

This clonotype was counted between two and nine times. The rearrangement joins TRBV5-5 to TRBJ1-6; no clear D gene. Per germline, CDR1 SGHKS and CDR2 YYEKEE (reference sequence). The CDR3 consists of 16 residues. With 4 bases removed from V and 0 bases from J, the gap between germline ends came to 11 bases. This CDR3 is CASSLTSISYNSPLHF. The CDR3 DNA reads as TGTGCCAGCAGCCTCACATCGATCTCCTATAATTCACCCCTCCACTTT.

This chain links TRBV19 with TRBJ2-3, with 9 bases lining up with TRBD1. CDR1 is LNHDA, CDR2 SQIVND, per germline (reference sequence). The ends lost 5 bases at V and 6 bases at J; junction bases unmatched: 9. The CDR3 length is 15 residues. CDR3 loop: CASSVPGQGPDTQYF. The CDR3 DNA follows: TGTGCCAGTAGTGTCCCGGGACAGGGTCCGGATACGCAGTATTTT.

This clonotype was seen more than once but under ten times. J is TRBJ2-3 and V is TRBV7-2, with D perhaps matching TRBD1 or TRBD2 (6 bases each). Germline CDR1 and CDR2: SGHTA and FQGNSA. Trimming left V 2 bases short and J 0 bases short, with 9 bases between. The length of the CDR3 is 15 residues. DNA of the CDR3: TGTGCCAGCAGCTTAATCGGGGGCAGCACAGATACGCAGTATTTT. Translating it yields CASSLIGGSTDTQYF.

This clonotype was recorded at least ten times. The V and J genes are TRBV18 and TRBJ2-5; D may be TRBD1 (6 bases). Trimming removed 6 bases at V and 5 bases at J, with 19 bases between. The CDR3 extends over 15 amino acids. Per the germline V gene, CDR1 is KGHSH and CDR2 is LQKENI. The CDR3 coding sequence is TGTGCCAGCTCCCAAGAAATCGACAGGCGGGAGACCCAGTACTTC. Translating it yields CASSQEIDRRETQYF.

This clonotype was detected a few times. The chain is built from TRBV20-1 and TRBJ2-1, with 7 bases that match TRBD1. Germline-derived CDR1 and CDR2 are DFQATT and SNEGSKA (reference sequence). The length of the CDR3 is 16 residues. With 1 base clipped from V and 2 bases from J, the junction kept 8 bases outside the gene matches. The CDR3 spells CSARVPLGQTYNEQFF. The CDR3 DNA reads as TGCAGTGCTAGAGTGCCTTTGGGACAGACCTACAATGAGCAGTTCTTC.

V and J are TRBV20-1 and TRBJ2-1; 12 bases agree with TRBD2. This CDR3 is built from 15 residues. With V trimmed by 3 bases and J by 6 bases, 6 bases remained unmatched. Germline loops: CDR1 DFQATT, CDR2 SNEGSKA (reference sequence). CDR3 amino acids: CSARDTSGRSNEQFF. In DNA, the CDR3 is TGCAGTGCTAGGGATACTAGCGGGAGGAGCAATGAGCAGTTCTTC.

This clonotype was observed many times. The V call is TRBV6-2 or TRBV6-3, the J call TRBJ2-5; D gene uncertain. Per germline, CDR1 MNHEY and CDR2 SVGEGT. Trimming removed 2 bases at V and 0 bases at J, with 10 bases between. This CDR3 spans 15 amino acids. Written as DNA, the CDR3 is TGTGCCAGCAGTTACCGGTCCACGAACCAAGAGACCCAGTACTTC. Protein product: CASSYRSTNQETQYF.

The rearrangement joins TRBV19 to TRBJ2-3; D possibly corresponds to TRBD2 (5 bases). Looked up from germline, CDR1 is LNHDA and CDR2 is SQIVND (reference sequence). Trimming cost V 5 bases and J 0 bases, with 12 bases left between them. The CDR3 spans 15 residues. The CDR3 spells CASSYEGTSTDTQYF. The CDR3 DNA sequence: TGTGCCAGTAGTTACGAGGGAACGAGCACAGATACGCAGTATTTT.